Below are 21 T cell receptor beta chains sequenced from a single sample in a study of T-cell reconstitution after alpha-beta-depleted transplantation in children. As it was prepared, the TCRbeta library received unique molecular identifiers. TCRdb reanalysed the PCR reads using MiXCR and keeps one entry per CDR3 protein. The sample includes some 110,000 distinct CDR3 sequences, 10% of them seen just once. The sample here was PBMCs, taken before TCRalphabeta/CD19-depleted stem cell transplant. Receptor source: a boy younger than 10 with acute lymphoblastic leukemia, due to receive a stem cell transplant.

This clonotype was counted a few times. J is TRBJ1-4 and V is TRBV5-1; maybe TRBD1 (6 bases). The V gene's germline CDR1 is SGHRS and CDR2 YFSETQ. The CDR3 spans 13 residues. Trimming removed 0 bases at V and 7 bases at J, with 7 bases between. The CDR3 DNA is TGCGCCAGCAGCTTGGACAGGGTTGAAAAACTGTTTTTT. Translated: CASSLDRVEKLFF.

The chain has TRBV7-2 and TRBJ2-7; D is uncertain. The CDR3 totals 15 residues. Germline V gene data show CDR1 as SGHTA and CDR2 as FQGNSA. Trimming removed 4 bases at V and 1 base at J, with 14 bases between. CDR3 sequence: CASSSFRAASYEQYF. The CDR3 region has the DNA TGTGCCAGCAGCTCCTTCCGGGCCGCATCCTACGAGCAGTACTTC.

The V call is TRBV5-1, the J call TRBJ1-1; D possibly corresponds to TRBD1 (6 bases). Trimming shortened V by 0 bases and J by 0 bases, and 9 bases separated the two germline ends. The CDR3 is made up of 15 amino acids. CDR1 and CDR2 from the germline V gene are SGHRS and YFSETQ. The CDR3 region is CASSLEGGLNTEAFF. CDR3 bases: TGCGCCAGCAGCTTGGAGGGGGGGCTGAACACTGAAGCTTTCTTT. Drawing the rest from reference TRBV5-1 and TRBJ1-1, the complete variable domain is KAGVTQTPRYLIKTRGQQVTLSCSPISGHRSVSWYQQTPGQGLQFLFEYFSETQRNKGNFPGRFSGRQFSNSRSEMNVSTLELGDSALYLCASSLEGGLNTEAFFGQGTRLTVV.

This clonotype has a handful of counts. The rearrangement links TRBV5-1 to TRBJ1-1; D unresolved. Per germline, CDR1 SGHRS and CDR2 YFSETQ. The CDR3 runs 17 residues. V lost 1 base and J lost 1, with 17 bases in between. The CDR3 nucleotides read TGCGCCAGCAGCTTGACGGACCGGCCGGGGAGGAACACTGAAGCTTTCTTT. Residues: CASSLTDRPGRNTEAFF.

The chain joins TRBV12-3 or TRBV12-4 to TRBJ2-5; 8 bases fit TRBD1. After removal of 2 bases from V and 5 bases from J, the junction contained 7 bases not matched to a gene. CDR3 size: 15 residues. CDR3 sequence reads: CASSLPGGLGETQYF. CDR3 coding DNA: TGTGCCAGCAGTTTACCAGGGGGCTTGGGGGAGACCCAGTACTTC.

The chain recombines TRBV5-6 with TRBJ2-1; 7 bases are a match to TRBD1. With 3 bases clipped from V and 13 bases from J, the junction kept 7 bases outside the gene matches. CDR3 length equals 12 residues. Per germline, CDR1 SGHDT and CDR2 YYEEEE. CDR3 nucleotides: TGTGCCAGCAGCTACACAGGGGAGCCCCAGTTCTTC. Protein: CASSYTGEPQFF.

The V and J genes are TRBV3-1 and TRBJ2-2, with a tentative D call TRBD1 (6 bases). V shed 1 base and J shed 5 bases, with 14 bases lying between them. CDR1 and CDR2 from the germline V gene are LGHDT and YNNKEL (reference sequence). This CDR3 is 16 amino acids long. Written as DNA, the CDR3 is TGTGCCAGCAGCCAAGTTTTCGGGCAGGGGACCGGGGAGCTGTTTTTT. Encoded protein: CASSQVFGQGTGELFF.

The chain joins TRBV7-6 to TRBJ2-2, with D maybe TRBD2 (5 bases). The CDR3 spans 16 residues. Germline V gene sequence: CDR1 SGHVS, CDR2 FNYEAQ. V was pared by 1 base and J by 6 bases, with 15 bases between. Here the CDR3 DNA reads TGTGCCAGCAGCTTAGTAAGCGGCAATGAGGCCGGGGAGCTGTTTTTT. Translation: CASSLVSGNEAGELFF.

This clonotype was observed many times. The genes are TRBV12-3 or TRBV12-4 and TRBJ2-7, with unresolved D. V lost 4 bases and J 0 bases, leaving 7 bases between the germline ends. This CDR3 contains 13 residues. The CDR3: CASSSSYSYEQYF. The DNA for the CDR3 is TGTGCCAGCAGTTCCTCGTACTCCTACGAGCAGTACTTC.

This clonotype was seen more than once but under ten times. DNA of the CDR3: TGTGCCAGCAGCGCCGGACTAGCGGACCGGGAGACCCAGTACTTC. As protein: CASSAGLADRETQYF. The chain carries TRBV9 and TRBJ2-5, with 10 bases matching TRBD2. The germline gives CDR1 SGDLS, CDR2 YYNGEE. J lost 5 bases, V lost 3 bases, and 7 bases had no gene match. This CDR3 region has 15 residues.

This chain connects TRBV20-1 to TRBJ1-5; possible D gene TRBD1, 5 bases. The CDR3 is 15 amino acids. Germline values: CDR1 DFQATT, CDR2 SNEGSKA (reference sequence). The V gene lost 4 bases and the J gene lost 5 bases, with 18 bases spanning the gap. CDR3 DNA sequence: TGCAGTGCTATCCCCGGGGGAGGGGACGATCAGCCCCAGCATTTT. Encoded protein: CSAIPGGGDDQPQHF.

In this sample, this clonotype turned up many times. The rearrangement links TRBV5-6 to TRBJ2-7; possibly TRBD1 for D (5 bases). Germline V lookup: CDR1 SGHDT, CDR2 YYEEEE. V was shortened by 0 bases and J by 0 bases, with 10 bases between the two germline ends. CDR3 length: 15 amino acids. The CDR3 here is CASSLAWTSSYEQYF. CDR3 nucleotides: TGTGCCAGCAGCTTGGCCTGGACAAGCTCCTACGAGCAGTACTTC.

As for this clonotype: One end of the junction does not line up with germline, which may come from a read error. V and J are TRBV20-1 and TRBJ2-1; TRBD2 matches at 13 bases. Germline V lookup: CDR1 DFQATT, CDR2 SNEGSKA (reference sequence). The CDR3 runs 17 residues. The CDR3 DNA sequence: TGCAGTGTTAGACCTGGGACTAGCGGGATCTCCTACAATGAGCAGTTCTTC. Its protein product is CSVRPGTSGISYNEQFF.

This clonotype was counted at least ten times. The chain uses TRBV20-1 and TRBJ2-5; 13 bases match TRBD2. The V gene's germline CDR1 is DFQATT and CDR2 SNEGSKA (reference sequence). V shed 6 bases, J shed 1 base, and the junction held 14 bases outside the gene matches. CDR3 length: 18 amino acids. In DNA, the CDR3 is TGCAGTGCCAAAATACTAGCGGGAGGGCCTTTGTTCCAAGAGACCCAGTACTTC. Translated: CSAKILAGGPLFQETQYF.

This clonotype was counted between two and nine times. The chain is built from TRBV30 and TRBJ1-2, with 8 bases identical to TRBD1. This CDR3 is built from 12 residues. J lost 2 bases, V lost 5 bases, and 1 base had no gene match. Looked up from germline, CDR1 is GTSNPN and CDR2 is SVGIG (reference sequence). CDR3: CAWQGANYGYTF. The CDR3, as DNA: TGTGCCTGGCAGGGGGCGAACTATGGCTACACCTTC.

V usage is TRBV5-6 and J usage is TRBJ1-4; D is uncertain. Germline V CDR1 and CDR2: SGHDT, YYEEEE. With 2 bases removed from V and 2 bases from J, the gap between germline ends came to 7 bases. The CDR3 sequence is 14 residues long. The CDR3 spells CASSFGLTNEKLFF. CDR3 in DNA: TGTGCCAGCAGCTTCGGCCTGACTAATGAAAAACTGTTTTTT.

There are a few counts of this clonotype. The chain has TRBV20-1 and TRBJ1-4; perhaps TRBD1 as D (5 bases). V was trimmed by 3 bases and J by 16 bases, leaving 30 bases between them. This CDR3 contains 16 residues. From germline, CDR1 is DFQATT and CDR2 SNEGSKA (reference sequence). For the CDR3, the DNA is TGCAGTGCTAGGTCCCTAACGGGGGACGACTTCTCCGGCGGGTTTTTT. It encodes CSARSLTGDDFSGGFF.

The CDR3 reads CASSESWRERETQYF. The CDR3 nucleotides are TGCGCCAGCAGTGAATCATGGCGGGAGAGGGAGACCCAGTACTTC. The chain employs TRBV10-2 and TRBJ2-5, with 7 positions matching TRBD2. The germline V gene encodes CDR1 WSHSY and CDR2 SAAADI. V gave up 3 bases and J gave up 5 bases; unmatched junction bases: 9. The CDR3 runs to 15 residues.

The sample holds a few counts of this clonotype. This chain connects TRBV20-1 to TRBJ2-3; no firm D call. Germline CDR1 is DFQATT and CDR2 is SNEGSKA (reference sequence). The CDR3 has 11 amino acids. The germline V and J ends were trimmed by 0 bases and 7 bases, with 5 bases remaining between them. In DNA, the CDR3 is TGCAGTGCTAGAGATCCGAATACGCAGTATTTT. Translating it yields CSARDPNTQYF.

The chain has TRBV6-5 and TRBJ1-4, with TRBD1 identical over 7 bases. The V segment lost 6 bases and the J segment 8 bases; nucleotides outside the gene matches: 12. The CDR3 loop spans 15 amino acids. Germline CDR1 reads MNHEY; CDR2 reads SVGAGI. The CDR3 DNA reads TGTGCCAGCAGGGGGACAGCCAACGTGGAGGAAAAACTGTTTTTT. It codes for CASRGTANVEEKLFF.

The chain employs TRBV7-8 and TRBJ2-7; TRBD1 is a possible D gene (6 bases). Germline V gene sequence: CDR1 SGHVS, CDR2 FQNEAQ. Trimming removed 1 base from V and 2 bases from J, with 9 bases in between. The CDR3 totals 14 residues. The DNA of the CDR3 is TGTGCCAGCAGCTTAGGACAGGCTCCCTACGAGCAGTACTTC. It encodes CASSLGQAPYEQYF.